The 26 T cell receptor beta chains listed next were all sequenced from one sample in a study of T cell responses to AZD1222 COVID-19 vaccine. Profiling relied on immunoSEQ multiplex PCR, and the TCRdb table lists in-frame clones only, not all of them. The sample holds around 140,000 clones, more than 85% seen once. The material sequenced was peripheral blood, taken 28 days after the second AZD1222 dose. Receptor source: an adult who received the AZD1222 COVID-19 vaccine.

The chain links TRBV12-3 or TRBV12-4 to TRBJ1-2, with D unclear. Trimming pared 3 bases from V and 4 bases from J, leaving 9 bases between. The CDR3 contains 13 residues. The CDR3 coding sequence is TGTGCCAGCAGTTTCACGCTTCCCTATGGCTACACCTTC. It encodes CASSFTLPYGYTF.

The gene calls are TRBV7-3 and TRBJ2-7; D gene uncertain. Trimming stripped 3 bases from V and 2 bases from J, with 8 bases between. Germline CDR1 reads SGHTA; CDR2 reads FQGTGA. CDR3 length equals 13 residues. CDR3 DNA sequence: TGTGCCAGCAGCTTGGGCAGAGCCTACGAGCAGTACTTC. Translation: CASSLGRAYEQYF.

The V and J genes are TRBV6-1 and TRBJ1-4, with D tentatively TRBD1 (5 bases). The CDR3 loop spans 14 amino acids. V was cut by 3 bases and J by 8 bases, with 13 bases left in between. Germline CDR1 MNHNS, CDR2 SASEGT. DNA for the CDR3: TGTGCCAGCAGTGACAGGTGGGGGGGAGAAAAACTGTTTTTT. This sequence encodes CASSDRWGGEKLFF.

The chain links TRBV11-2 to TRBJ1-1; 7 bases are shared with TRBD1. The CDR3 covers 15 residues. V trimming: 5 bases; J trimming: 6 bases; junction bases outside the gene matches: 12. The germline CDR1 and CDR2 sequences are SGHAT and FQNNGV. DNA for the CDR3: TGTGCCAGCAGCCCAAGGGGGCAGGGTAGCGCTGAAGCTTTCTTT. As protein: CASSPRGQGSAEAFF.

The J gene is TRBJ2-3, the V gene TRBV27; 9 bases are shared with TRBD1. J lost 3 bases, V lost 3 bases, and 10 bases had no gene match. Germline values: CDR1 MNHEY, CDR2 SMNVEV (reference sequence). The CDR3 loop spans 17 amino acids. CDR3 DNA sequence: TGTGCCAGCAGTTTGGCGTTGGACAGGGGAGGGACAGATACGCAGTATTTT. It specifies CASSLALDRGGTDTQYF.

The chain is built from TRBV7-3 and TRBJ2-1; 9 bases line up with TRBD1. The CDR3 is made up of 15 amino acids. Germline V gene data show CDR1 as SGHTA and CDR2 as FQGTGA. Trimming took 1 base from V and 7 from J; bases not matched to a gene: 5. In nucleotides, the CDR3 is TGTGCCAGCAGCTTAAGTGGACAGGGGAAAAATGAGCAGTTCTTC. Protein: CASSLSGQGKNEQFF.

This chain uses TRBV5-4 with TRBJ1-1, with D possibly TRBD1 on 6 matching bases. Germline CDR1 reads SGHNT; CDR2 reads YYREEE (reference sequence). The V end lost 3 bases, the J end lost 2 bases, and 17 bases lay between the germline ends. This CDR3 is 16 amino acids long. CDR3 protein: CASSSEPTGVNTEAFF. CDR3 nucleotides: TGTGCCAGCAGCTCTGAACCGACAGGAGTCAACACTGAAGCTTTCTTT.

The gene calls are TRBV6-5 and TRBJ1-5; TRBD1 is a possible D gene (5 bases). Germline CDR1 and CDR2: MNHEY and SVGAGI. CDR3 length equals 15 residues. V was cut by 4 bases and J by 1 base, with 11 bases left in between. The CDR3 coding sequence is TGTGCCAGCAGTTCGGAGGGGTTGAGCAATCAGCCCCAGCATTTT. Its protein is CASSSEGLSNQPQHF.

The chain recombines TRBV29-1 with TRBJ2-1, with a weak D call TRBD2 (6 bases). The CDR3 has 11 amino acids. Trimming stripped 5 bases from V and 4 bases from J, with 6 bases between. Looked up from germline, CDR1 is SQVTM and CDR2 is ANQGSEA. In DNA, the CDR3 is TGCAGCGTTCGGGAGTACAATGAGCAGTTCTTC. This sequence encodes CSVREYNEQFF.

The rearrangement uses TRBV6-6 and TRBJ2-7; tentative D call: TRBD1 (6 bases). Germline V CDR1 and CDR2: MNHNY, SVGAGI (reference sequence). The CDR3 is 12 amino acids. V lost 5 bases and J 2 bases, leaving 7 bases between the germline ends. The CDR3 coding sequence is TGTGCCAGCAGTAGGACAGCCTACGAGCAGTACTTC. Protein sequence: CASSRTAYEQYF.

The rearrangement links TRBV3-1 (or the pseudogene TRBV3-2) to TRBJ1-2; no definite D call. The CDR3 is 17 amino acids. With 0 bases removed from V and 1 base from J, the gap between germline ends came to 15 bases. Germline V gives CDR1 LGHDT, CDR2 YNNKEL (reference sequence). In DNA, the CDR3 is TGTGCCAGCAGCCAAGACCCGGGAGCTCCCTTTAACTATGGCTACACCTTC. Encoded protein: CASSQDPGAPFNYGYTF.

The CDR3, as DNA: TGCGCCAGCAGTTACTCCCGGGAGGGCCTTTACAATGAGCAGTTCTTC. Residues: CASSYSREGLYNEQFF. The rearrangement links TRBV23-1 to TRBJ2-1; 8 nucleotides line up with TRBD2. TRBV23-1 is sorted into the ORF group, with uncertain function. This CDR3 comprises 16 residues. The junction had 10 bases not matched to a gene; V was cut back by 5 bases and J by 4 bases.

The chain combines TRBV7-3 with TRBJ2-4, with D possibly TRBD1 on 6 matching bases. Trimming removed 5 bases at V and 6 bases at J, with 17 bases between. The CDR3 is 15 residues long. CDR1 is SGHTA and CDR2 is FQGTGA in the germline V gene. CDR3 nucleotide sequence: TGTGCCAGCAGCCCAGGGGCAGAGATGGGAAACATTCAGTACTTC. It codes for CASSPGAEMGNIQYF.

This clone has just one count. The chain employs TRBV27 and TRBJ1-2; no clear D gene. Germline lookup yields CDR1 MNHEY and CDR2 SMNVEV (reference sequence). The CDR3 has 11 amino acids. Trimming removed 7 bases at V and 8 bases at J, with 11 bases between. The DNA for the CDR3 is TGTGCCAGCAAGGATTATGACGGCTACACCTTC. It encodes CASKDYDGYTF.

This clone was seen a single time. The gene calls are TRBV6-5 and TRBJ1-5; D unresolved. The germline CDR1 and CDR2 sequences are MNHEY and SVGAGI. This CDR3 spans 15 amino acids. The V and J ends lost 6 bases and 0 bases respectively, with 12 bases between them. Written as DNA, the CDR3 is TGTGCCAGCAGACTTACACCCTATAGCAATCAGCCCCAGCATTTT. This gives the protein CASRLTPYSNQPQHF.

Here the CDR3 reads CASSQGRAGNTIYF. The CDR3 DNA follows: TGTGCCAGCAGCCAAGGCAGGGCTGGAAACACCATATATTTT. The genes are TRBV7-9 and TRBJ1-3; perhaps TRBD1 as D (5 bases). The germline gives CDR1 SEHNR, CDR2 FQNEAQ (reference sequence). V was trimmed by 5 bases and J by 2 bases, leaving 10 bases between them. The length of the CDR3 is 14 residues.

The chain is built from TRBV10-3 and TRBJ2-5; the D gene is possibly TRBD2 (5 bases). Germline assignment: CDR1 ENHRY and CDR2 SYGVKD. V gave up 10 bases and J gave up 1 base, with 10 bases separating them. This CDR3 has 12 residues. In DNA, the CDR3 is TGTGCCACCGGGGAGACCCAAGAGACCCAGTACTTC. This sequence encodes CATGETQETQYF.

A remark on this clone: A single base separates this from a much larger clone, so it may be a read error. The CDR3 loop is CASSLGQGSTEAFF. Here the CDR3 DNA reads TGTGCCAGCAGCTTGGGACAGGGGAGCACTGAAGCTTTCTTT. The chain is built from TRBV7-9 and TRBJ1-1; TRBD1 agrees at 10 bases. The CDR3 spans 14 residues. The V gene end was trimmed by 3 bases and the J gene end by 4 bases; junction bases not matched to a gene: 2. Germline V CDR1 and CDR2: SEHNR, FQNEAQ (reference sequence).

The chain is built from TRBV9 and TRBJ1-1; D uncertain. The V gene lost 4 bases and the J gene lost 4 bases, with 17 bases spanning the gap. This CDR3 is built from 15 residues. Germline CDR1 reads SGDLS; CDR2 reads YYNGEE. The CDR3 protein is CASSLPPPGGTEAFF. As DNA, the CDR3 is TGTGCCAGCAGCCTCCCTCCCCCTGGTGGCACTGAAGCTTTCTTT.

The rearrangement joins TRBV27 to TRBJ1-2; no reliable D call. CDR1 is MNHEY, CDR2 SMNVEV, per germline (reference sequence). V was cut by 8 bases and J by 4 bases, with 14 bases left in between. The CDR3 spans 13 residues. CDR3 DNA: TGTGCCAGCTCCCCGGGCGCCCGCTATGGCTACACCTTC. Translating gives CASSPGARYGYTF.

This chain links TRBV10-3 with TRBJ1-2; 8 bases agree with TRBD1. CDR1 and CDR2 from the germline V gene are ENHRY and SYGVKD. There are 12 residues in the CDR3. V shed 6 bases and J 7 bases; nucleotides not matched to a gene: 4. CDR3: CAISLQGGGYTF. In nucleotides, the CDR3 is TGTGCCATCAGCTTACAGGGGGGTGGCTACACCTTC.

The chain links TRBV28 to TRBJ1-5; TRBD1 matches at 8 bases. V shed 5 bases and J 5 bases; nucleotides not matched to a gene: 5. The CDR3 totals 14 residues. Germline CDR1 MDHEN, CDR2 SYDVKM. The CDR3, as DNA: TGTGCCAGCAGTGATCGACAGGGGTATCAGCCCCAGCATTTT. It is translated as CASSDRQGYQPQHF.

The CDR3 protein is CASAGTSGSEQFF. The CDR3 coding sequence is TGCGCCAGTGCCGGGACTAGCGGGAGTGAGCAGTTCTTC. V and J are TRBV4-1 and TRBJ2-1, with 14 bases that match TRBD2. The CDR3 extends over 13 amino acids. Germline-derived CDR1 and CDR2 are MGHRA and YSYEKL. V was pared by 9 bases and J by 9 bases, with 4 bases of the junction left unmatched.

In this sample, this clone turned up once. The chain uses TRBV6-5 and TRBJ1-1; D unresolved. The ends were cut back, 0 bases at V and 5 bases at J, with 10 bases in the middle. Germline CDR1 reads MNHEY; CDR2 reads SVGAGI. This CDR3 spans 14 amino acids. CDR3 amino acids: CASSYSTGRTEAFF. Written as DNA, the CDR3 is TGTGCCAGCAGTTACTCCACGGGGAGGACTGAAGCTTTCTTT.

The gene calls are TRBV10-3 and TRBJ1-1, with D unresolved. The CDR3 loop spans 15 amino acids. V lost 2 bases to trimming and J lost 4 bases, with 14 bases between them. The germline CDR1 and CDR2 sequences are ENHRY and SYGVKD. The CDR3 loop is CAISEGQVRSTEAFF. DNA of the CDR3: TGTGCCATCAGTGAGGGTCAGGTCCGAAGCACTGAAGCTTTCTTT.

The rearrangement links TRBV5-1 to TRBJ2-5; 7 nucleotides agree with TRBD1. This CDR3 spans 12 amino acids. Germline V lookup: CDR1 SGHRS, CDR2 YFSETQ. V trimming: 8 bases; J trimming: 2 bases; junction bases outside the gene matches: 3. CDR3 sequence reads: CASRQGQETQYF. CDR3 sequence (DNA): TGCGCCAGTAGACAGGGACAAGAGACCCAGTACTTC.